The sequence of this T cell receptor beta chain was determined in a study of somatic mutations in cytotoxic T cells in rheumatoid arthritis. The assay was immunoSEQ multiplex PCR, and TCRdb's table has in-frame clones only and misses some. The sample consists of approximately 15,000 clones, roughly 79% of them appearing once. Trimming took off 0 bases at V and 8 bases at J, with 14 bases between the two ends. The length of the CDR3 is 15 residues. Germline V lookup: CDR1 SGDLS, CDR2 YYNGEE. Sequenced input: CD8+ T cells sorted from blood. The J gene is TRBJ1-4, the V gene TRBV9, with D possibly being TRBD1 (5 bases). The clonotype originates from an adult with rheumatoid arthritis. Written as DNA, the CDR3 is TGTGCCAGCAGCGTAGAGGGGTATGCGGGAGAAAAACTGTTTTTT. It yields the protein CASSVEGYAGEKLFF.